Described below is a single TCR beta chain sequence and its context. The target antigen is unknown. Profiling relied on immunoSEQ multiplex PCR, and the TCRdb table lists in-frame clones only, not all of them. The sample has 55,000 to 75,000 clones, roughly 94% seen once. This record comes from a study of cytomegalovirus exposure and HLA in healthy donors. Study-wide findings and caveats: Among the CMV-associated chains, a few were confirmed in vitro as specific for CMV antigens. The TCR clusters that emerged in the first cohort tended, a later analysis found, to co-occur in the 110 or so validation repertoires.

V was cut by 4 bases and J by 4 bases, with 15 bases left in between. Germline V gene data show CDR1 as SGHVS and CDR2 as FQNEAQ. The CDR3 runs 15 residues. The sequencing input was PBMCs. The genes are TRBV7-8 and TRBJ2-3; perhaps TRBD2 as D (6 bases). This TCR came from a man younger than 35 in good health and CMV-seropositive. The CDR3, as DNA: TGTGCCAGCAGCTCCCTTAGGGACTTCGCAGATACGCAGTATTTT. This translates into CASSSLRDFADTQYF.